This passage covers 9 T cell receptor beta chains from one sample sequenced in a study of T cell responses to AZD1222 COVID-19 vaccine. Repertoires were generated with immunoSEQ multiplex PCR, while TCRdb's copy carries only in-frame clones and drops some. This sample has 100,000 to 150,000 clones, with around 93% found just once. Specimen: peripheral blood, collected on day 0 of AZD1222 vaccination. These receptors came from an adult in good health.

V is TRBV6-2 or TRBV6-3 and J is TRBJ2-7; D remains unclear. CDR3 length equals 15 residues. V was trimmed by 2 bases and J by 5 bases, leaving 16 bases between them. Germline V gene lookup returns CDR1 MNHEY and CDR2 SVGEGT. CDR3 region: CASSYAARFPNEQYF. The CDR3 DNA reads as TGTGCCAGCAGTTACGCCGCCCGGTTTCCTAACGAGCAGTACTTC.

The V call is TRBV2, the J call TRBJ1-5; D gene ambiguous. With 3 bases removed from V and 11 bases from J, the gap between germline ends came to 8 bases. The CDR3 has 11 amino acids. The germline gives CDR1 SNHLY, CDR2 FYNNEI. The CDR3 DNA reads TGTGCCAGCAGTGAGGGTTTGACCCAGCATTTT. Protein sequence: CASSEGLTQHF.

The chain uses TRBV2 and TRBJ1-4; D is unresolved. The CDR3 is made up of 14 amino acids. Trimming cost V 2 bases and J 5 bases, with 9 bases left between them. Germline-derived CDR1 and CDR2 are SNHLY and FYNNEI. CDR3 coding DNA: TGTGCCAGCAGTGAAACGGGCAGGAATGAAAAACTGTTTTTT. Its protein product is CASSETGRNEKLFF.

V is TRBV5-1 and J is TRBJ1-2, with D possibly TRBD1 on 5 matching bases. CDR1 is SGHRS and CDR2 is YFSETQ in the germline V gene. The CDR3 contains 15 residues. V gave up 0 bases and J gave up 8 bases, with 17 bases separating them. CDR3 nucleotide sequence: TGCGCCAGCAGCTTGGTCACAGGCACTCAGGGAGGCTACACCTTC. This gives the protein CASSLVTGTQGGYTF.

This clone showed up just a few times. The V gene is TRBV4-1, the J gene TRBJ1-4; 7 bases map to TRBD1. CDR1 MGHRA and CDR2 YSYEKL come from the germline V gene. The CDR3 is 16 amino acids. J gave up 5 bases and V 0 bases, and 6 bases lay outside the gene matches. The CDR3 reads CASSQDAGQWNEKLFF. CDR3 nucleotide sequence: TGCGCCAGCAGCCAAGATGCGGGACAGTGGAATGAAAAACTGTTTTTT.

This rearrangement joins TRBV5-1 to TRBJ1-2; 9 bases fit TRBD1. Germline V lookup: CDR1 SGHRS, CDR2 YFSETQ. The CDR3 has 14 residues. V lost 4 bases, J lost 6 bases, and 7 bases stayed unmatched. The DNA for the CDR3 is TGCGCCAGCAGCGGGGGCGGACAGGGGAATGGCTACACCTTC. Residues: CASSGGGQGNGYTF.

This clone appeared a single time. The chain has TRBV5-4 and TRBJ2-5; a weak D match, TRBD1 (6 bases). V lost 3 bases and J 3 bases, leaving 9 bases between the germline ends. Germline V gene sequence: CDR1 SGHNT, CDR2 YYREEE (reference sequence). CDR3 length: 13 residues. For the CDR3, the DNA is TGTGCCAGCAGCTCTCACAGGGAAGAGACCCAGTACTTC. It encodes CASSSHREETQYF.

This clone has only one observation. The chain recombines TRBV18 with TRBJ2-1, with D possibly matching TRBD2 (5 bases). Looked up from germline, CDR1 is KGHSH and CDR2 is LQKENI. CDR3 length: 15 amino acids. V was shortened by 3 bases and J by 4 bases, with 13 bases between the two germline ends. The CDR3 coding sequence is TGTGCCAGCTCACCGGACTTACCAGGTTACAATGAGCAGTTCTTC. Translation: CASSPDLPGYNEQFF.

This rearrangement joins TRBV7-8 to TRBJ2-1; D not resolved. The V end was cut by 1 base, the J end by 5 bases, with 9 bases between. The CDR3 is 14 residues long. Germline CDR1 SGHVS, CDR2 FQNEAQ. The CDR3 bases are TGTGCCAGCAGCTTAGTGATATTTGACAATGAGCAGTTCTTC. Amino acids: CASSLVIFDNEQFF.